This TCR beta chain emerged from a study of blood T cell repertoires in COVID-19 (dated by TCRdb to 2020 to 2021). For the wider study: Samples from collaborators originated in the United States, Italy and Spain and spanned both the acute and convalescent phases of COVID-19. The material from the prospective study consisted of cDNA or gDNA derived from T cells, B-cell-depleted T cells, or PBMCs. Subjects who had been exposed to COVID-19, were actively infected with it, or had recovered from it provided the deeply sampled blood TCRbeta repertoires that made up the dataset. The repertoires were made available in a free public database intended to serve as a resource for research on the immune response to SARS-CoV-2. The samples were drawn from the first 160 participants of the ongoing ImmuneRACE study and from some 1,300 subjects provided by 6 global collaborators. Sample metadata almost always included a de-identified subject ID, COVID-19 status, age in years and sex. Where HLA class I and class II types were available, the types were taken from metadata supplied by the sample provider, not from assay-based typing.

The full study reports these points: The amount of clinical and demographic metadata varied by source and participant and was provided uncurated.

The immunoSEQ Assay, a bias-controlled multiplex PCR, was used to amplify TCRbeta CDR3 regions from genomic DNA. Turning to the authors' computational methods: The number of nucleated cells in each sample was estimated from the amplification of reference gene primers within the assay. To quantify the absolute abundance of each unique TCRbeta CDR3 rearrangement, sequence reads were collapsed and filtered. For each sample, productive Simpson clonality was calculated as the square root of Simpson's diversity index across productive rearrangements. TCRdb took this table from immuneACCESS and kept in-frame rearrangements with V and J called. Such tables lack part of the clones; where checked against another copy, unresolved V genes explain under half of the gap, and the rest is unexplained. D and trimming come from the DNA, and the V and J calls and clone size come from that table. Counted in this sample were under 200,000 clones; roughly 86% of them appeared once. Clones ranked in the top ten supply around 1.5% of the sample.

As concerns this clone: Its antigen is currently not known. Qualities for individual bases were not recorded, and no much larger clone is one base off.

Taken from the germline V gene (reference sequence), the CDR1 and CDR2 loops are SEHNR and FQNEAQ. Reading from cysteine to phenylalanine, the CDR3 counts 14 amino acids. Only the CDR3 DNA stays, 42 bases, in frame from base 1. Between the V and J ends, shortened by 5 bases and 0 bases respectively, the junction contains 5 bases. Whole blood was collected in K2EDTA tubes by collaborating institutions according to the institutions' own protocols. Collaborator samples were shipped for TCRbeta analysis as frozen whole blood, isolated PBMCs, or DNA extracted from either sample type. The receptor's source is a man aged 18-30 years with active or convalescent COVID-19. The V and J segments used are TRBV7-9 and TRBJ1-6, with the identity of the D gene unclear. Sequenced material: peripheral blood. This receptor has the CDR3 CASSPDSYNSPLHF. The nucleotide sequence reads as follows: TGTGCCAGCAGCCCAGACTCCTATAATTCACCCCTCCACTTT.